A single sample is the source of the 28 T cell receptor beta chains below, sequenced in a study of blood T cell repertoires in COVID-19. The protocol was immunoSEQ multiplex PCR, while the TCRdb copy is restricted to in-frame clones and leaves out a portion. The profile shows under 350,000 clones, 86% of them singletons. The sequencing sample was made of PBMCs or T cells enriched from blood (not recorded which). Receptor source: a woman under 30 who had recovered from COVID-19.

The chain combines TRBV11-2 with TRBJ2-1, with 7 bases aligning to TRBD2. The trim removed 4 bases at V and 7 bases at J, leaving 13 bases unmatched. The germline gives CDR1 SGHAT, CDR2 FQNNGV. This CDR3 comprises 16 residues. CDR3 residues: CASSSPKAGQANEQFF. CDR3 coding DNA: TGTGCCAGCAGCTCCCCTAAAGCGGGGCAAGCGAATGAGCAGTTCTTC. The full variable domain, with the rest looked up from reference TRBV11-2 and TRBJ2-1, is EAGVAQSPRYKIIEKRQSVAFWCNPISGHATLYWYQQILGQGPKLLIQFQNNGVVDDSQLPKDRFSAERLKGVDSTLKIQPAKLEDSAVYLCASSSPKAGQANEQFFGPGTRLTVL.

The chain carries TRBV28 and TRBJ1-2; TRBD1 matches 10 bases. In germline, CDR1 is MDHEN, CDR2 SYDVKM. V lost 6 bases and J lost 5; bases outside the gene matches: 6. The CDR3 sequence is 14 residues long. The chain's CDR3 is CASRRQGAGYGYTF. DNA for the CDR3: TGTGCCAGCAGGAGACAGGGGGCGGGATATGGCTACACCTTC.

This rearrangement joins TRBV15 to TRBJ2-1; 10 bases fit TRBD2. The length of the CDR3 is 16 residues. Germline CDR1 LNHNV, CDR2 YYDKDF (reference sequence). The V gene end was trimmed by 3 bases and the J gene end by 6 bases; junction bases not matched to a gene: 8. The CDR3 loop is CATSSGGTSVFNEQFF. The DNA for the CDR3 is TGTGCCACCAGCAGCGGAGGGACTAGCGTGTTCAATGAGCAGTTCTTC.

CDR3 DNA sequence: TGTGCCAGCAGCTTGGATCTTAGCGGGGGGGTTTGGGAGCAGTACTTC. Its translation: CASSLDLSGGVWEQYF. The chain employs TRBV5-4 and TRBJ2-7, with TRBD2 identical over 11 bases. The CDR3 consists of 16 residues. With 0 bases clipped from V and 7 bases from J, the junction kept 9 bases outside the gene matches. Germline-derived CDR1 and CDR2 are SGHNT and YYREEE (reference sequence).

Notes on this clone: This sample includes further DNA sequences coding for the same CDR3. The CDR3 sequence: CASSSTSGGETQYF. DNA for the CDR3: TGTGCCAGTAGTAGCACTAGCGGGGGTGAGACCCAGTACTTC. This chain connects TRBV19 to TRBJ2-5; 11 bases agree with TRBD2. With V trimmed by 4 bases and J by 5 bases, 3 bases remained unmatched. Germline CDR1 reads LNHDA; CDR2 reads SQIVND (reference sequence). This CDR3 comprises 14 residues.

The chain carries TRBV14 and TRBJ1-1, with D uncertain. Germline V gene data show CDR1 as SGHDN and CDR2 as FVKESK. The V end lost 4 bases, the J end lost 1 base, and 10 bases lay between the germline ends. The CDR3 is made up of 14 amino acids. The DNA of the CDR3 is TGTGCCAGCAGCCCCCGGGTTGAGAACACTGAAGCTTTCTTT. Encoded protein: CASSPRVENTEAFF.

V is TRBV25-1 and J is TRBJ2-2, with unresolved D. V lost 6 bases, J lost 4 bases, and 18 bases lay in between. Germline CDR1 reads MGHDK; CDR2 reads SYGVNS. The CDR3 runs to 16 residues. The CDR3 coding sequence is TGTGCCAGCAGCTCGAGATTCAGACACGTCACCGGGGAGCTGTTTTTT. This codes for CASSSRFRHVTGELFF.

This rearrangement joins TRBV19 to TRBJ2-7; TRBD1 aligns across 7 bases. This CDR3 contains 15 residues. V dropped 1 base and J dropped 0; count of bases not matched to a gene: 3. Per the germline V gene, CDR1 is LNHDA and CDR2 is SQIVND (reference sequence). The CDR3 bases are TGTGCCAGTAGTATAGGAGGGGGCACCTCCTACGAGCAGTACTTC. It yields the protein CASSIGGGTSYEQYF.

The chain combines TRBV12-3 or TRBV12-4 with TRBJ1-2, with D perhaps TRBD1 (6 bases). The CDR3 is made up of 13 amino acids. Trimming removed 6 bases at V and 7 bases at J, with 15 bases between. The CDR3 is CASRQRQVFGYTF. CDR3 sequence (DNA): TGTGCCAGCAGGCAAAGACAGGTGTTTGGCTACACCTTC.

This sequence joins TRBV5-1 and TRBJ2-2; 7 bases align to TRBD1. Looked up from germline, CDR1 is SGHRS and CDR2 is YFSETQ. Germline trimming cut 2 bases from V and 0 bases from J; bases unmatched to any gene: 7. The CDR3 loop spans 17 amino acids. CDR3 sequence reads: CASSLPWTGTNTGELFF. DNA of the CDR3: TGCGCCAGCAGCTTACCCTGGACAGGCACGAACACCGGGGAGCTGTTTTTT.

This rearrangement joins TRBV5-5 to TRBJ1-2; D may be TRBD1 (5 bases). The length of the CDR3 is 17 residues. Deletions cut 0 bases from V and 4 bases from J, with 19 bases between. The germline V gene encodes CDR1 SGHKS and CDR2 YYEKEE (reference sequence). CDR3 DNA: TGTGCCAGCAGCTTGGGGATGGACCCAGGGTGGGTCTATGGCTACACCTTC. Its translation: CASSLGMDPGWVYGYTF.

The chain combines TRBV6-5 with TRBJ1-3; D might be TRBD1 (5 bases). Trimming shortened V by 4 bases and J by 0 bases, and 10 bases separated the two germline ends. CDR3 length: 15 amino acids. Germline V gives CDR1 MNHEY, CDR2 SVGAGI. This chain's CDR3 is CASSLQESSGNTIYF. In nucleotides, the CDR3 is TGTGCCAGCAGTTTACAGGAAAGCTCTGGAAACACCATATATTTT.

The chain employs TRBV6-5 and TRBJ1-5; D might be TRBD1 (6 bases). The germline CDR1 and CDR2 sequences are MNHEY and SVGAGI. V lost 4 bases, J lost 1 base, and 11 bases lay in between. The CDR3 length is 15 residues. The CDR3, as DNA: TGTGCCAGCAGTTTAACCGGGACAAGCAATCAGCCCCAGCATTTT. Translation: CASSLTGTSNQPQHF.

This clone was detected a few times. V usage is TRBV5-6 and J usage is TRBJ1-4; 9 bases align to TRBD1. Germline CDR1 is SGHDT and CDR2 is YYEEEE. The junction had 8 bases not matched to a gene; V was cut back by 2 bases and J by 3 bases. This CDR3 spans 17 amino acids. The CDR3 loop reads CASSLKTGGTANEKLFF. The CDR3 DNA reads as TGTGCCAGCAGCTTAAAGACAGGGGGGACCGCTAATGAAAAACTGTTTTTT. Variable domain in full (rest from reference TRBV5-6 and TRBJ1-4): DAGVTQSPTHLIKTRGQQVTLRCSPKSGHDTVSWYQQALGQGPQFIFQYYEEEERQRGNFPDRFSGHQFPNYSSELNVNALLLGDSALYLCASSLKTGGTANEKLFFGSGTQLSVL.

The gene calls are TRBV4-3 and TRBJ2-2; unclear D gene. Germline loops: CDR1 LGHNA, CDR2 YSLEER. Trimming shortened V by 2 bases and J by 2 bases, and 9 bases separated the two germline ends. The length of the CDR3 is 15 residues. In DNA form, the CDR3 reads TGCGCCAGCAGCCAATTTGCGGATAACACCGGGGAGCTGTTTTTT. Encoded protein: CASSQFADNTGELFF.

The sample holds a few counts of this clone. The rearrangement uses TRBV11-3 and TRBJ1-6; no reliable D call. Germline loops: CDR1 SGHNT, CDR2 YENEEA. V lost 10 bases and J 0 bases, leaving 7 bases between the germline ends. The CDR3 contains 13 residues. CDR3 sequence reads: CATTSSYNSPLHF. Written as DNA, the CDR3 is TGTGCCACGACAAGCTCCTATAATTCACCCCTCCACTTT.

The V gene is TRBV11-3, the J gene TRBJ2-6; 8 nucleotides agree with TRBD2. CDR1 is SGHNT and CDR2 is YENEEA in the germline V gene. The J segment lost 0 bases and the V segment lost 5 bases, leaving 15 bases of the junction unmatched. This CDR3 has 20 residues. CDR3 nucleotide sequence: TGTGCCAGCAGCCCAAGATGGGCGGGGGGCACCTTCTCTGGGGCCAACGTCCTGACTTTC. It encodes CASSPRWAGGTFSGANVLTF.

This chain joins TRBV30 and TRBJ1-3; 9 bases map to TRBD1. Germline V gene data show CDR1 as GTSNPN and CDR2 as SVGIG (reference sequence). CDR3 length: 14 amino acids. V trimming: 8 bases; J trimming: 4 bases; junction bases outside the gene matches: 9. The DNA for the CDR3 is TGTGCCGGAATGACAGGGGGTTACGGAAACACCATATATTTT. The encoded protein is CAGMTGGYGNTIYF.

The count of this clone is one. This chain connects TRBV19 to TRBJ1-3; D is possibly TRBD1 (6 bases). The CDR3 length is 17 residues. The V gene lost 4 bases and the J gene lost 0 bases, with 16 bases spanning the gap. Germline CDR1 and CDR2: LNHDA and SQIVND (reference sequence). CDR3 region: CASSKITGTSSGNTIYF. CDR3 coding DNA: TGTGCCAGTAGTAAAATTACCGGGACAAGCTCTGGAAACACCATATATTTT.

This sequence joins TRBV19 and TRBJ1-5; D unresolved. Germline V gene data show CDR1 as LNHDA and CDR2 as SQIVND (reference sequence). This CDR3 is 15 amino acids long. V was trimmed by 5 bases and J by 6 bases, leaving 17 bases between them. The CDR3 DNA follows: TGTGCCAGTAGTGAGTCAGGAGGGTTTGGTCAGCCCCAGCATTTT. This codes for CASSESGGFGQPQHF.

This CDR3 is CASSPEGQGFNQPQHF. CDR3 DNA: TGTGCCAGCTCACCGGAGGGACAGGGATTCAATCAGCCCCAGCATTTT. The chain carries TRBV18 and TRBJ1-5; 9 bases agree with TRBD1. Germline V gene lookup returns CDR1 KGHSH and CDR2 LQKENI. The V segment lost 3 bases and the J segment 3 bases; nucleotides outside the gene matches: 6. The CDR3 runs 16 residues.

This clone was detected only once. The chain carries TRBV9 and TRBJ2-1; 10 positions agree with TRBD1. Trimming at V came to 4 bases and at J to 10 bases, leaving 8 bases not matched to a gene. Per the germline V gene, CDR1 is SGDLS and CDR2 is YYNGEE. The CDR3 totals 14 residues. Here the CDR3 reads CASSTRDRGSEQFF. CDR3 sequence (DNA): TGTGCCAGCAGCACTCGGGACAGGGGATCGGAGCAGTTCTTC.

J is TRBJ2-1 and V is TRBV9; 11 bases are shared with TRBD1. Per the germline V gene, CDR1 is SGDLS and CDR2 is YYNGEE. This CDR3 spans 15 amino acids. Trimming cost V 4 bases and J 5 bases; bases outside gene matches: 5. CDR3 nucleotide sequence: TGTGCCAGCAGCCCACGGACAGGGGGCAACAATGAGCAGTTCTTC. Encoded protein: CASSPRTGGNNEQFF.

This clone has only a few counts. The CDR3 nucleotides are TGTGCCAGCAGTTCAAGGACAGGGGGCGACGACACTGAAGCTTTCTTT. Translated, it gives CASSSRTGGDDTEAFF. This chain links TRBV28 with TRBJ1-1, with TRBD1 matching over 11 bases. The CDR3 has 16 residues. Trimming removed 4 bases from V and 3 bases from J; junction bases left unmatched: 7. Germline V gene lookup returns CDR1 MDHEN and CDR2 SYDVKM.

The rearrangement joins TRBV27 to TRBJ2-2, with D perhaps matching TRBD2 (6 bases). Deletions cut 0 bases from V and 7 bases from J, with 6 bases between. CDR3 length: 13 amino acids. CDR1 MNHEY and CDR2 SMNVEV come from the germline V gene (reference sequence). The CDR3 DNA follows: TGTGCCAGCAGTTTATCGCGGGGCGGGGAGCTGTTTTTT. Its translation: CASSLSRGGELFF.

This clone was seen only once. The chain carries TRBV2 and TRBJ1-5; D might be TRBD1 (6 bases). Germline CDR1 is SNHLY and CDR2 is FYNNEI. The CDR3 spans 15 residues. Between the trimmed V and J ends, which lost 7 bases and 1 base, there was a span of 14 bases. CDR3 bases: TGTGCCAGCAATCCCGAGGGGGGGAGCAATCAGCCCCAGCATTTT. As protein: CASNPEGGSNQPQHF. Together with reference TRBV2 and TRBJ1-5, the CDR3 gives the full variable domain: EPEVTQTPSHQVTQMGQEVILRCVPISNHLYFYWYRQILGQKVEFLVSFYNNEISEKSEIFDDQFSVERPDGSNFTLKIRSTKLEDSAMYFCASNPEGGSNQPQHFGDGTRLSIL.

This sequence joins TRBV9 and TRBJ2-3; D remains ambiguous. The CDR3 contains 13 residues. The germline V gene has CDR1 SGDLS and CDR2 YYNGEE. Trimming removed 0 bases from V and 3 bases from J, with 5 bases in between. The CDR3 DNA reads as TGTGCCAGCAGCGTAGGAGGTACAGATACGCAGTATTTT. It specifies CASSVGGTDTQYF.

The rearrangement uses TRBV5-1 and TRBJ2-7; 9 nucleotides match TRBD2. Unmatched junction bases numbered 11, after V lost 0 bases and J lost 7 bases. CDR3 length equals 16 residues. CDR1 and CDR2 from the germline V gene are SGHRS and YFSETQ. Here the CDR3 reads CASSLAALAGDREQYF. DNA of the CDR3: TGCGCCAGCAGCTTGGCCGCGTTAGCGGGAGATCGTGAGCAGTACTTC. Full variable domain (rest looked up from reference TRBV5-1 and TRBJ2-7): KAGVTQTPRYLIKTRGQQVTLSCSPISGHRSVSWYQQTPGQGLQFLFEYFSETQRNKGNFPGRFSGRQFSNSRSEMNVSTLELGDSALYLCASSLAALAGDREQYFGPGTRLTVT.